This TCR beta chain stems from a study of shared clonotypes between healthy human individuals. CDR3 size: 21 residues. Trimming cost V 4 bases and J 7 bases; bases outside gene matches: 22. Germline-derived CDR1 and CDR2 are SGDLS and YYNGEE. Original data processing: Sequence data from immunoSEQ were junction-only and lacked quality scores; consequently, filtering differed. Only in-frame clones appear in the TCRdb table, and some are missing; sequencing was by immunoSEQ multiplex PCR. D and trimming come from the DNA, and the V and J calls and clone size come from that table. Among approximately 2.5 million clones listed, around 90% were seen once.

The chain uses TRBV9 and TRBJ2-1; 14 bases match TRBD2. The sequenced sample consisted of naive CD4+ T cells sorted from blood. Subset reported: CD45RA+ positively selected. The receptor was derived from a man between 18 and 35 years old in good health. DNA of the CDR3: TGTGCCAGCAGCCCATCTACGGGGGGACTAGCGGGAGTCCGGCTTGGGAATGAGCAGTTCTTC. This codes for CASSPSTGGLAGVRLGNEQFF.